This T cell receptor beta chain was sequenced for a study of T-cell memory formation after mild COVID-19. This clonotype turned up a few times. The CDR3 has 13 amino acids. Germline lookup yields CDR1 MNHEY and CDR2 SVGEGT. The V gene lost 4 bases and the J gene lost 5 bases, with 11 bases spanning the gap. Each CDR3 protein gets one entry after TCRdb re-called the 5' RACE reads with MiXCR. In the table there are 250,000 to 300,000 distinct CDR3 sequences, roughly 15% of which are singletons. The rearrangement uses TRBV6-2 or TRBV6-3 and TRBJ1-1; no clear D. The sample consisted of PBMCs or a T cell subset sorted from them (not recorded which). The TCR was taken from a man between 18 and 29 years old who had mild COVID-19 (a few samples of this study predate the infection). Cell type and time point are not known. CDR3 nucleotides: TGTGCCAGCAGTTTTAGGGCGTGGACTGAAGCTTTCTTT. Translation: CASSFRAWTEAFF.